This TCR beta chain came from a study of T cell responses to AZD1222 COVID-19 vaccine. Findings and caveats of the study: Elevations in Spike-specific TCR breadth and depth followed administration of two AZD1222 doses. Donors, mostly white British, included more females; clonal diversity was possibly underestimated.

Measured with immunoSEQ multiplex PCR; TCRdb has only the in-frame clones, and not every one. Among about 150,000 clones listed, roughly nine tenths were seen once. About this clone itself: As yet, its antigen is unknown.

Unmatched junction bases numbered 3, after V lost 1 base and J lost 2 bases. Looked up from germline, CDR1 is SGHKS and CDR2 is YYEKEE (reference sequence). The CDR3 is made up of 15 amino acids. The chain links TRBV5-5 to TRBJ2-1; 7 bases are a match to TRBD2. The material was peripheral blood, obtained after recovery from COVID-19. This TCR derives from an adult who had recovered from COVID-19. The CDR3 region is CASSLLAGAYNEQFF. The CDR3 DNA reads as TGTGCCAGCAGCTTGCTGGCGGGGGCCTACAATGAGCAGTTCTTC.